This T cell receptor beta chain derives from a study of T cells in Graves' hyperthyroidism and ophthalmopathy. The CDR3 runs to 11 residues. V lost 3 bases, J lost 12 bases, and 9 bases lay in between. Germline CDR1 MDHEN, CDR2 SYDVKM. This clonotype showed up many times. RNA transcripts gave rise to amplified TCR beta CDR3 regions. RT-PCR in the first round (using the HTBI primer set) targeted the TCR CDR3. In TCRdb, the multiplex PCR reads were re-called with MiXCR into one record per CDR3 protein. This repertoire shows some 570,000 distinct CDR3 sequences, over 12% found once; its top ten account for over 6%.

The chain is built from TRBV28 and TRBJ1-5; D unclear. The sample was blood. This sequence originates from a woman younger than 30 with Graves' ophthalmopathy. CDR3 DNA sequence: TGTGCCAGCAGTTTGGGTTGGAACCAGCATTTT. This encodes CASSLGWNQHF.